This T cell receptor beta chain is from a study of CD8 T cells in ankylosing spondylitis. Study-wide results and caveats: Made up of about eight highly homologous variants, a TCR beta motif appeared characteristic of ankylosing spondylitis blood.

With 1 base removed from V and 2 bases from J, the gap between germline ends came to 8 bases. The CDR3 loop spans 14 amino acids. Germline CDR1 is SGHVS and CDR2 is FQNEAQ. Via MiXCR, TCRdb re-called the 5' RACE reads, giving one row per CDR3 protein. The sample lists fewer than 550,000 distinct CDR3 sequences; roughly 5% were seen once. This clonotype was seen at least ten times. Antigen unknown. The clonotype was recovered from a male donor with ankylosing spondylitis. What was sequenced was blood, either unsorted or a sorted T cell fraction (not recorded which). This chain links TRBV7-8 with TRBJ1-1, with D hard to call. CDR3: CASSLGPYNTEAFF. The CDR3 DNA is TGTGCCAGCAGCTTAGGGCCTTACAACACTGAAGCTTTCTTT.